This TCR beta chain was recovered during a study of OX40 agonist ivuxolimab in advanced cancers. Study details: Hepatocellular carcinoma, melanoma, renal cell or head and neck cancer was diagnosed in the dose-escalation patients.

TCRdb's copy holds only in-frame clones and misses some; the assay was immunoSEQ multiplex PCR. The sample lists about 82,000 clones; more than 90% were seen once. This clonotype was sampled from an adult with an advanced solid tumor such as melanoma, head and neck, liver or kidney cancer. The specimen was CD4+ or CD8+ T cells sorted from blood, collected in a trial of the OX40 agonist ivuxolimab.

CDR3 region: CASSLLDSYEQYF. The DNA for the CDR3 is TGTGCCAGCAGCTTACTGGACTCCTACGAGCAGTACTTC. The gene calls are TRBV7-2 and TRBJ2-7; D call uncertain. The CDR3 contains 13 residues. Trimming removed 2 bases at V and 0 bases at J, with 5 bases between. The V gene's germline CDR1 is SGHTA and CDR2 FQGNSA.